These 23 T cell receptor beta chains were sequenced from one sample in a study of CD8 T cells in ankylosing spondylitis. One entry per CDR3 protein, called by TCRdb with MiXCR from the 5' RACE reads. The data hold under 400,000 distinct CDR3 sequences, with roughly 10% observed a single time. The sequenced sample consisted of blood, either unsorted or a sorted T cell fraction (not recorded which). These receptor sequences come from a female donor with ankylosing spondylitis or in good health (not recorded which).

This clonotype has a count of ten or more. The DNA for the CDR3 is TGCGCCAGCAGTGAAGGGGGACATTATGAGCAGTTCTTC. Its protein product is CASSEGGHYEQFF. The chain links TRBV10-1 to TRBJ2-1; a possible D gene is TRBD1 (6 bases). V was clipped by 3 bases and J by 8 bases, with 11 bases between them. This CDR3 has 13 residues. The germline CDR1 and CDR2 sequences are WNHNN and SYGVQD (reference sequence).

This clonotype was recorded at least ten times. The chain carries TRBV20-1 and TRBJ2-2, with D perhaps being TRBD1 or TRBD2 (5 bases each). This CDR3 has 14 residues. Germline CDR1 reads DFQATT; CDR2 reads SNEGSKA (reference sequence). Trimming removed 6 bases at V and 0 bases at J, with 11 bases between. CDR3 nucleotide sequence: TGCAGTGCCTCGGGGCTAGCGAACACCGGGGAGCTGTTTTTT. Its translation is CSASGLANTGELFF.

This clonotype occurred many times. CDR3: CASSRRISGANVLTF. Written as DNA, the CDR3 is TGTGCCAGCAGTCGGAGAATCTCTGGGGCCAACGTCCTGACTTTC. The rearrangement uses TRBV28 and TRBJ2-6; D is uncertain. The length of the CDR3 is 15 residues. The V and J ends lost 5 bases and 0 bases respectively, with 8 bases between them. CDR1 MDHEN and CDR2 SYDVKM come from the germline V gene.

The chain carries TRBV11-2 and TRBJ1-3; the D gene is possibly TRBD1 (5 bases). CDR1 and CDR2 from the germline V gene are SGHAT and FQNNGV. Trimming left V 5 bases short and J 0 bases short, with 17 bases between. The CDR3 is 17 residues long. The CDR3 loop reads CASSALRQMVSGNTIYF. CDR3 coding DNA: TGTGCCAGCAGCGCACTCCGACAGATGGTCTCTGGAAACACCATATATTTT.

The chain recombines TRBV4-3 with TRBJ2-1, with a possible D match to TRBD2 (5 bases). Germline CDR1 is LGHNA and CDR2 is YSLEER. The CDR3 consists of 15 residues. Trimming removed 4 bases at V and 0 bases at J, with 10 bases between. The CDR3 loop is CASSPRTYSYNEQFF. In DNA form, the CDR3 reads TGCGCCAGCAGCCCCCGGACTTACTCCTACAATGAGCAGTTCTTC.

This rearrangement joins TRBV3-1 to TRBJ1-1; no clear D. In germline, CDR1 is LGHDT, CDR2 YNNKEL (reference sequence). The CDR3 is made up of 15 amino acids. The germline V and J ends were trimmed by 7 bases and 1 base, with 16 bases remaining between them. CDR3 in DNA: TGTGCCAGCACCTTGGGAGGAACGGGGAACACTGAAGCTTTCTTT. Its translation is CASTLGGTGNTEAFF.

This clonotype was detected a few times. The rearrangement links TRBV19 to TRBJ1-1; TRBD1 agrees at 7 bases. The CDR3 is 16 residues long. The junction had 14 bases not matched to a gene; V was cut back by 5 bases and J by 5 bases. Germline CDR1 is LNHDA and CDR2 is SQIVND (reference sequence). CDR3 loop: CASSLDRWARGTEAFF. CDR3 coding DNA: TGTGCCAGTAGTTTGGACAGGTGGGCAAGAGGGACTGAAGCTTTCTTT.

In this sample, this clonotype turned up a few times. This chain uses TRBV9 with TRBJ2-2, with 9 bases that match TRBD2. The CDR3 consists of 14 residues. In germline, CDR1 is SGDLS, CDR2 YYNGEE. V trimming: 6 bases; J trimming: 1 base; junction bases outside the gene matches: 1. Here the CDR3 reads CASMTSGNTGELFF. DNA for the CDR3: TGTGCCAGCATGACTAGCGGGAACACCGGGGAGCTGTTTTTT.

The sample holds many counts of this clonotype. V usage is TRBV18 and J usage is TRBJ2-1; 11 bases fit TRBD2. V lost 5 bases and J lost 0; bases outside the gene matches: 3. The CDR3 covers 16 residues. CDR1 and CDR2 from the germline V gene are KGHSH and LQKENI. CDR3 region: CASSIAGGSSYNEQFF. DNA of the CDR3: TGTGCCAGCTCAATAGCGGGGGGGAGCTCCTACAATGAGCAGTTCTTC.

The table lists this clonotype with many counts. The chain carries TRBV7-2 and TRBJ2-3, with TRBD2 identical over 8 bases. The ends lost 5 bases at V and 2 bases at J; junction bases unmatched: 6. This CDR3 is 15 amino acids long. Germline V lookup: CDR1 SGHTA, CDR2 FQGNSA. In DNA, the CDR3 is TGTGCCAGCAGCCCTATAGCGGGACTCACAGATACGCAGTATTTT. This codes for CASSPIAGLTDTQYF.

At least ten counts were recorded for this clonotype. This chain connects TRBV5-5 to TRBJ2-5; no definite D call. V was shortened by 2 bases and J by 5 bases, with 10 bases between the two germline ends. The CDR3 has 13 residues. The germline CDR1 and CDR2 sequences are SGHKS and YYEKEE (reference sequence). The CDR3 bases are TGTGCCAGCAGCTTACAAGGTCCCGAGACCCAGTACTTC. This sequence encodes CASSLQGPETQYF.

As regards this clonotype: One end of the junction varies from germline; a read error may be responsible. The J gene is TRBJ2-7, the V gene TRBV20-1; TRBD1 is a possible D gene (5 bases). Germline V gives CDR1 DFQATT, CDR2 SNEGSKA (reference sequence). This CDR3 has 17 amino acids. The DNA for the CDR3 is TGCTGTGCTAGAGGTGGGGCTAAGCAGTTCTCTGTAGACGAGCAGTACTTC. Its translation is CCARGGAKQFSVDEQYF.

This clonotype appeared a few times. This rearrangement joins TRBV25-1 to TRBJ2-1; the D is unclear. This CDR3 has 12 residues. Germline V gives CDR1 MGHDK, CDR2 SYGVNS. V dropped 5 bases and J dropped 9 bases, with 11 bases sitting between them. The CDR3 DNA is TGTGCCAGCAGTATGGCGGCATTTGAGCAGTTCTTC. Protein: CASSMAAFEQFF. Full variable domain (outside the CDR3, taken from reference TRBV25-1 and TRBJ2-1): EADIYQTPRYLVIGTGKKITLECSQTMGHDKMYWYQQDPGMELHLIHYSYGVNSTEKGDLSSESTVSRIRTEHFPLTLESARPSHTSQYLCASSMAAFEQFFGPGTRLTVL.

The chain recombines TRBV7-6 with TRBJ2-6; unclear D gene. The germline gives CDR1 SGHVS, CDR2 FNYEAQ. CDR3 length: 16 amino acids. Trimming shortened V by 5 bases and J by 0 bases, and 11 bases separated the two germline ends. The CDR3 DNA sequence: TGTGCCAGCAGCGCTTTAGGCGGCTCTGGGGCCAACGTCCTGACTTTC. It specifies CASSALGGSGANVLTF.

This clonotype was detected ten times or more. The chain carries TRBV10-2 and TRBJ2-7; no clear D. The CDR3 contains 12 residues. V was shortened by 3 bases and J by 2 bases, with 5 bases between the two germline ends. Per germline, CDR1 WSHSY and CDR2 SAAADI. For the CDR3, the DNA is TGCGCCAGCAGTGACAGCACCTACGAGCAGTACTTC. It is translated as CASSDSTYEQYF.

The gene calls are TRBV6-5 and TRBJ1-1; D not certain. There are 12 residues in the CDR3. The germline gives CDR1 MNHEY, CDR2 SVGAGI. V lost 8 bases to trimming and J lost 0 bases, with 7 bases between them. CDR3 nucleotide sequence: TGTGCCAGCCTCAGCGTGAACACTGAAGCTTTCTTT. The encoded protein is CASLSVNTEAFF.

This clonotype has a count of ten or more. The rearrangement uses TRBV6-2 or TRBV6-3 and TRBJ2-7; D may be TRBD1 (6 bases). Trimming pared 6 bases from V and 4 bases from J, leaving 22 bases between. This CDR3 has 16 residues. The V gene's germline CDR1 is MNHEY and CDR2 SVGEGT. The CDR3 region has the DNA TGTGCCAGCAGACCCGTCCAGAACAGGGTCTTTTACGAGCAGTACTTC. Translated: CASRPVQNRVFYEQYF.

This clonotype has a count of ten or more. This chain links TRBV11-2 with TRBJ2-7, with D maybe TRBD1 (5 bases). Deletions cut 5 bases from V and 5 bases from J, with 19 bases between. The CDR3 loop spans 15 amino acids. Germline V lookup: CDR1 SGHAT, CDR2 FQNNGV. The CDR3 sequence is CASSPTPDSYHEQYF. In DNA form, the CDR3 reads TGTGCCAGCAGCCCTACGCCAGACAGTTATCACGAGCAGTACTTC. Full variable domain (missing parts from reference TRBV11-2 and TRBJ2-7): EAGVAQSPRYKIIEKRQSVAFWCNPISGHATLYWYQQILGQGPKLLIQFQNNGVVDDSQLPKDRFSAERLKGVDSTLKIQPAKLEDSAVYLCASSPTPDSYHEQYFGPGTRLTVT.

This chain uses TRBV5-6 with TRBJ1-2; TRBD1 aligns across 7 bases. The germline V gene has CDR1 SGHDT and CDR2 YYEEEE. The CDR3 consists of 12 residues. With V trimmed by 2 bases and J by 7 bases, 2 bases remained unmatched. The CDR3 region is CASSLDRVGYTF. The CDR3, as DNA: TGTGCCAGCAGCTTAGACAGGGTTGGCTACACCTTC.

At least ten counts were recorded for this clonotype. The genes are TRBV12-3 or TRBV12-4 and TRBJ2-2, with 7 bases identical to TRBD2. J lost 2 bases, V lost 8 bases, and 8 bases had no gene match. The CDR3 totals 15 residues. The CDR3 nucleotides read TGTGCCAGCGGAACTAGCGCGCGTAACACCGGGGAGCTGTTTTTT. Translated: CASGTSARNTGELFF.

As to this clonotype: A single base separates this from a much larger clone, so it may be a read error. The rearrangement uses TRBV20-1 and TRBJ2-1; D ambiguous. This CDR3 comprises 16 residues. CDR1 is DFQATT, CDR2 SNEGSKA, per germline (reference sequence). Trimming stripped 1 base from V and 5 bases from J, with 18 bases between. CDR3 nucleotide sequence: TGCAGTGCTAGAGCATCGTCTTTGGGTTCCAACAATGAGCAGTTCTTC. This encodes CSARASSLGSNNEQFF.

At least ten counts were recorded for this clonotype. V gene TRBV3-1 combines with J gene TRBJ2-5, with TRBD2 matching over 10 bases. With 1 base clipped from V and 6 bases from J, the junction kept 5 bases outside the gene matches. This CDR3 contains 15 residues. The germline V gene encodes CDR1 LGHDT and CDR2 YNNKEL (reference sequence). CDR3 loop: CASSQVLAGGQTQYF. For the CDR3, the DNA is TGTGCCAGCAGCCAAGTATTAGCGGGGGGACAGACCCAGTACTTC.

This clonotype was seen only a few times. CDR3 region: CASSVGWASEQYF. The CDR3 DNA reads as TGTGCCAGCAGCGTAGGTTGGGCATCGGAGCAGTACTTC. The chain is built from TRBV9 and TRBJ2-7, with unresolved D. The CDR3 has 13 amino acids. Trimming shortened V by 0 bases and J by 7 bases, and 11 bases separated the two germline ends. Germline-derived CDR1 and CDR2 are SGDLS and YYNGEE. The full variable domain, with the rest looked up from reference TRBV9 and TRBJ2-7, is DSGVTQTPKHLITATGQRVTLRCSPRSGDLSVYWYQQSLDQGLQFLIQYYNGEERAKGNILERFSAQQFPDLHSELNLSSLELGDSALYFCASSVGWASEQYFGPGTRLTVT.